This T cell receptor (beta chain) was documented in a study of Ad26.COV2.S vaccination and SARS-CoV-2 variants. Sequencing was performed with immunoSEQ multiplex PCR; in TCRdb, only in-frame clones are kept and a portion is missing. The profile covers 500,000 or so clones, with roughly 87% appearing a single time and around 13% taken by the ten largest. The treatment was: approximately 18 received Ad26.COV2.S at low or high dose, single or two shots; 5 received placebo; per-sample allocation not given. Day 63 after the first vaccine or placebo injection was the time point for sampling. Germline CDR1 reads SGHTA; CDR2 reads FQGNSA. The CDR3 extends over 13 amino acids. Trimming left V 4 bases short and J 4 bases short, with 9 bases between.

The sequence derives from a person aged 18-65 years who received the Ad26.COV2.S COVID-19 vaccine or a placebo. Sample: peripheral blood, taken in a trial of Ad26.COV2.S vaccine versus placebo. The chain combines TRBV7-2 with TRBJ2-3, with D unclear. Here the CDR3 DNA reads TGTGCCAGCAGCTCAAACTGGGCAGATACGCAGTATTTT. Protein: CASSSNWADTQYF.